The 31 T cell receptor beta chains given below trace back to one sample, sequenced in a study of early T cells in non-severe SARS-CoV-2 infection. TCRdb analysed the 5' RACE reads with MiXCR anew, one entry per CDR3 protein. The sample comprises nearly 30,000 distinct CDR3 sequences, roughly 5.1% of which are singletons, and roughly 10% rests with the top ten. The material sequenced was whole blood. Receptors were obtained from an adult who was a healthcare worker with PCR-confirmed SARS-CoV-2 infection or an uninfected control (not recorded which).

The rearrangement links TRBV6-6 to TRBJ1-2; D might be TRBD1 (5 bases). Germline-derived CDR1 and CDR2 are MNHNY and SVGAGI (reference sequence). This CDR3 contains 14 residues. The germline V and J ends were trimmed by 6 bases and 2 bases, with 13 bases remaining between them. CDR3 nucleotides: TGTGCCAGCAGACTTGGGACGGTAAACTATGGCTACACCTTC. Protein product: CASRLGTVNYGYTF.

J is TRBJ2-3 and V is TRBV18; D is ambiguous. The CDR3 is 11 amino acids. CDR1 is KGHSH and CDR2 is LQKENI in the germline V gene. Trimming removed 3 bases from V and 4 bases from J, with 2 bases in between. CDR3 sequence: CASSPSDTQYF. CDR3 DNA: TGTGCCAGCTCACCCTCAGATACGCAGTATTTT. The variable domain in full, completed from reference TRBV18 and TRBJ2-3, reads NAGVMQNPRHLVRRRGQEARLRCSPMKGHSHVYWYRQLPEEGLKFMVYLQKENIIDESGMPKERFSAEFPKEGPSILRIQQVVRGDSAAYFCASSPSDTQYFGPGTRLTVL.

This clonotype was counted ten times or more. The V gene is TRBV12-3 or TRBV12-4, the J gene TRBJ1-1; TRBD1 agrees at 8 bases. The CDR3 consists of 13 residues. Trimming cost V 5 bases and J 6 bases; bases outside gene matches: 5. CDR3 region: CASSRTGTSEAFF. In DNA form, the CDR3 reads TGTGCCAGCAGTAGGACAGGGACTTCTGAAGCTTTCTTT.

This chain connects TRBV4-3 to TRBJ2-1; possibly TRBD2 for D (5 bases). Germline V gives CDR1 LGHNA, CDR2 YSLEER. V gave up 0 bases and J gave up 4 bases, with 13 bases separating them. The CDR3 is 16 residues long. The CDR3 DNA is TGCGCCAGCAGCCAAGAGGGAGTCTCCAAGTACAATGAGCAGTTCTTC. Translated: CASSQEGVSKYNEQFF.

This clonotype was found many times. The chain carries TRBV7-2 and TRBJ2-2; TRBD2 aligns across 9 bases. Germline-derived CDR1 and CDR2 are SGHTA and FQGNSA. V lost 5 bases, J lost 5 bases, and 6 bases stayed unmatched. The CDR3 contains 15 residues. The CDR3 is CASSPVAGATGELFF. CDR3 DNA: TGTGCCAGCAGCCCGGTAGCGGGAGCTACCGGGGAGCTGTTTTTT.

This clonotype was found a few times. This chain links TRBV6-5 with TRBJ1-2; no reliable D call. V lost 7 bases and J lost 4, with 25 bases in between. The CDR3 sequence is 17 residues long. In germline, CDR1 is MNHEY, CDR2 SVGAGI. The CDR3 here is CASKGGAKAESLYGYTF. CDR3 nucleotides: TGTGCCAGCAAAGGCGGAGCAAAGGCGGAATCCCTCTATGGCTACACCTTC.

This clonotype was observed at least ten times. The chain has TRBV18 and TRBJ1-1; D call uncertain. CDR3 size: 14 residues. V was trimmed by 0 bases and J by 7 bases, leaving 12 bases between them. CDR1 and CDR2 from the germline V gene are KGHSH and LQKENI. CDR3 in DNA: TGTGCCAGCTCACCACCAACCGTGGGGAGTGAAGCTTTCTTT. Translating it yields CASSPPTVGSEAFF. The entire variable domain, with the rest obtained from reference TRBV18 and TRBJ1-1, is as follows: NAGVMQNPRHLVRRRGQEARLRCSPMKGHSHVYWYRQLPEEGLKFMVYLQKENIIDESGMPKERFSAEFPKEGPSILRIQQVVRGDSAAYFCASSPPTVGSEAFFGQGTRLTVV.

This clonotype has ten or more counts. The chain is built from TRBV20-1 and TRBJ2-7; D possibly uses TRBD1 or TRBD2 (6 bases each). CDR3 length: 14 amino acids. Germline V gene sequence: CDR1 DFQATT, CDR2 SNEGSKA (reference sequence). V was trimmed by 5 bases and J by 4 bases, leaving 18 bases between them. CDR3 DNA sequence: TGCAGTGCTCCAATACAGGGTGGGGGGTACGAGCAGTACTTC. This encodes CSAPIQGGGYEQYF.

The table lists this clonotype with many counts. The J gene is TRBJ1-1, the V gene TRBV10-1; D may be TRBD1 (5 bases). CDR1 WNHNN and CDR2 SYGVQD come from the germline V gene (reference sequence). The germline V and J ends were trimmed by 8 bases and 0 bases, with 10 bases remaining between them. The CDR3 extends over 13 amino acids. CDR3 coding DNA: TGCGCCAGCTCCGGGGGATTGAACACTGAAGCTTTCTTT. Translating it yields CASSGGLNTEAFF.

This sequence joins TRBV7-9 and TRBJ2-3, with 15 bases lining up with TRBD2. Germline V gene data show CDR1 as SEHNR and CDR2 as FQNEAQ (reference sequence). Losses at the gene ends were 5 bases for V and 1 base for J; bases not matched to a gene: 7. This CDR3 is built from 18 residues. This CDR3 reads CASSGGLAGGTGTDTQYF. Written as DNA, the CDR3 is TGTGCCAGCAGCGGGGGACTAGCGGGAGGTACGGGCACAGATACGCAGTATTTT.

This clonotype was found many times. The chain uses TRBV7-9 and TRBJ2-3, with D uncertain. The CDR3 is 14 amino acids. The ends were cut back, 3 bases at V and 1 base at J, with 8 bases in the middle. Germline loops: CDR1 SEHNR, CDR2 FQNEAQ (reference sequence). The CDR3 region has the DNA TGTGCCAGCAGCTTTCCAAGCGGCACAGATACGCAGTATTTT. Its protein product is CASSFPSGTDTQYF.

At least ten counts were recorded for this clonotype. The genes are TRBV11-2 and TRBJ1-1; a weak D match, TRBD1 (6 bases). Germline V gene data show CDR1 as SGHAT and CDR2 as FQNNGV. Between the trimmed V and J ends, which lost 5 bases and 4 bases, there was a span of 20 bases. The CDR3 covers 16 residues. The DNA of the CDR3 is TGTGCCAGCAGCCTTCGAGGGGGGTCCCAGCCCACTGAAGCTTTCTTT. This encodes CASSLRGGSQPTEAFF.

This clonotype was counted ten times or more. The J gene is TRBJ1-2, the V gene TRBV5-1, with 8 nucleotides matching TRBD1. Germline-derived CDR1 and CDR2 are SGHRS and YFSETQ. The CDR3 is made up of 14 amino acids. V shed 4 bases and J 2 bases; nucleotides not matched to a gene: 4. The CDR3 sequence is CASSPGQGNYGYTF. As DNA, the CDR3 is TGCGCCAGCAGCCCAGGACAGGGAAACTATGGCTACACCTTC.

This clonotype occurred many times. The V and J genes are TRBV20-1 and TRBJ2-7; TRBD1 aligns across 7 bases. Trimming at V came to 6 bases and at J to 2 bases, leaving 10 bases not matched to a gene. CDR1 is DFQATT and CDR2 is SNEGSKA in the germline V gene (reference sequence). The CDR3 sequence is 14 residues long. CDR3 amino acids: CSARGPQGTYEQYF. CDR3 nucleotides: TGCAGTGCCCGAGGGCCACAGGGGACCTACGAGCAGTACTTC.

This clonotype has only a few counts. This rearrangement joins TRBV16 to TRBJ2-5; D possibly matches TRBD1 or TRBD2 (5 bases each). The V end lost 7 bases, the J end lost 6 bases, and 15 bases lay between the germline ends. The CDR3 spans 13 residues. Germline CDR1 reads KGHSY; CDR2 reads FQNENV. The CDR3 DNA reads TGTGCCAGCACTCCTCGGGACGTGAAGACCCAGTACTTC. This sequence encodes CASTPRDVKTQYF.

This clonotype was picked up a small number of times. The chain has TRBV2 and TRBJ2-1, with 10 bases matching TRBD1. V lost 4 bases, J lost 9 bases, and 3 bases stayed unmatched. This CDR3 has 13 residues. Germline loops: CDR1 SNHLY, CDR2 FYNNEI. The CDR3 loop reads CASSGQGAGEQFF. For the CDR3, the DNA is TGTGCCAGCAGTGGACAGGGGGCGGGTGAGCAGTTCTTC.

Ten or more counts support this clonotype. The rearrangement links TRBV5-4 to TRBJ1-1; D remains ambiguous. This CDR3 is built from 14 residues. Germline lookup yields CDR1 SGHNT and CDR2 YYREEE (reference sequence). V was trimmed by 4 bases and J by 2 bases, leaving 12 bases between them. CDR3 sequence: CASSTSGENTEAFF. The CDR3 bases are TGTGCCAGCAGCACATCGGGAGAAAACACTGAAGCTTTCTTT. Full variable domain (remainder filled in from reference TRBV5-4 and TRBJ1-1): ETGVTQSPTHLIKTRGQQVTLRCSSQSGHNTVSWYQQALGQGPQFIFQYYREEENGRGNFPPRFSGLQFPNYSSELNVNALELDDSALYLCASSTSGENTEAFFGQGTRLTVV.

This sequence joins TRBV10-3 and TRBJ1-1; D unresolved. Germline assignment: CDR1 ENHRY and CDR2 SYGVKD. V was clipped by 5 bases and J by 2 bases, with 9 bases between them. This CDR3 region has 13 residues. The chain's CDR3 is CAISPDPNTEAFF. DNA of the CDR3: TGTGCCATCAGTCCGGACCCCAACACTGAAGCTTTCTTT.

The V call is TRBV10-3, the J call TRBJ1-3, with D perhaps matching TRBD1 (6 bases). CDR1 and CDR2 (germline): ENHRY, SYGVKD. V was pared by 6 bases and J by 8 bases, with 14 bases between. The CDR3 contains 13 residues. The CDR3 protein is CAIRSRDTYTIYF. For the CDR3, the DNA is TGTGCCATCAGGAGCCGGGACACTTACACCATATATTTT.

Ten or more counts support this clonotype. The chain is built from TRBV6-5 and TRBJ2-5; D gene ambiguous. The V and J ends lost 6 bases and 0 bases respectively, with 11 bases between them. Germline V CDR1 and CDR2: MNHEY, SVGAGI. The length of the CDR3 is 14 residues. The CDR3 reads CASSDLEHQETQYF. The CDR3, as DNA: TGTGCCAGCAGCGACCTTGAACACCAAGAGACCCAGTACTTC.

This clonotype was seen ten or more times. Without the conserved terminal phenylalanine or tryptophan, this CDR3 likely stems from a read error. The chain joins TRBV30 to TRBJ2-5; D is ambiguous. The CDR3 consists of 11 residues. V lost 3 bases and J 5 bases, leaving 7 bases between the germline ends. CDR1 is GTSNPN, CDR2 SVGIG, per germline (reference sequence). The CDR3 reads CAWSTWETQYL. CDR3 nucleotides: TGTGCCTGGAGCACATGGGAGACCCAGTACTTG.

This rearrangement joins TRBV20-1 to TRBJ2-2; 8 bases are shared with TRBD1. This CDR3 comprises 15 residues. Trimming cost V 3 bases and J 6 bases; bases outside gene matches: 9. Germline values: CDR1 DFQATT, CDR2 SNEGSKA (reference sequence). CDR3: CSASPQDRASGELFF. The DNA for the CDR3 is TGCAGTGCTAGTCCTCAGGACAGGGCTTCCGGGGAGCTGTTTTTT.

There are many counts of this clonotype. CDR3 DNA: TGTGCCAGCAGTGGCCGGGACAGGGGGAATTCACCCCTCCACTTT. As protein: CASSGRDRGNSPLHF. The rearrangement joins TRBV6-5 to TRBJ1-6; TRBD1 agrees at 11 bases. From germline, CDR1 is MNHEY and CDR2 SVGAGI. The CDR3 contains 15 residues. V trimming: 5 bases; J trimming: 7 bases; junction bases outside the gene matches: 4.

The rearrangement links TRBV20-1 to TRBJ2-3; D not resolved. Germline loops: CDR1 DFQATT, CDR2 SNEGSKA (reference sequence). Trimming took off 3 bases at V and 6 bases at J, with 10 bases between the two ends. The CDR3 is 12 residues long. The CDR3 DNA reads TGCAGTGCTAGTCCCAAGAAGGATACGCAGTATTTT. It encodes CSASPKKDTQYF.

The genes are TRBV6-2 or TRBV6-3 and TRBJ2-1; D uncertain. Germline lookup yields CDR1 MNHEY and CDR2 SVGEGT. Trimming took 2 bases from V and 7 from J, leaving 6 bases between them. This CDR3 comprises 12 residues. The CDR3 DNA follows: TGTGCCAGCAGTTACCCCGCAAATGAGCAGTTCTTC. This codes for CASSYPANEQFF.

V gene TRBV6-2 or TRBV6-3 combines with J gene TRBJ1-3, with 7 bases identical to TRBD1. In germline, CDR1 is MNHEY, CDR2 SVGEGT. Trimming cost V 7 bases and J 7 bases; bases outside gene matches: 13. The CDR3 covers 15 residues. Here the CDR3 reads CASTPGDSRGNTIYF. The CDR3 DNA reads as TGTGCCAGCACTCCCGGGGACAGCCGCGGGAACACCATATATTTT.

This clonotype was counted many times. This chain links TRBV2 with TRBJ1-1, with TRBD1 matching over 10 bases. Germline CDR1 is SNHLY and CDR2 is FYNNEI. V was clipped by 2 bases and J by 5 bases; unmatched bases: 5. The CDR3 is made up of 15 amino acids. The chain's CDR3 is CASSERDRGRTEAFF. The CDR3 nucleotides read TGTGCCAGCAGTGAACGGGACAGGGGACGGACTGAAGCTTTCTTT. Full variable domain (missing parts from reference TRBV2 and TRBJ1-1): EPEVTQTPSHQVTQMGQEVILRCVPISNHLYFYWYRQILGQKVEFLVSFYNNEISEKSEIFDDQFSVERPDGSNFTLKIRSTKLEDSAMYFCASSERDRGRTEAFFGQGTRLTVV.

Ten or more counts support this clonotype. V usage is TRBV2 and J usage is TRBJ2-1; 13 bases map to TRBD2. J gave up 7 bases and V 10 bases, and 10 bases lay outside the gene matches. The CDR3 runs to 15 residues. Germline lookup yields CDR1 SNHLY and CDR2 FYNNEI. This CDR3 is CATQGLAGDLNEQFF. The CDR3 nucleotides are TGTGCCACCCAAGGACTAGCGGGAGATTTGAATGAGCAGTTCTTC.

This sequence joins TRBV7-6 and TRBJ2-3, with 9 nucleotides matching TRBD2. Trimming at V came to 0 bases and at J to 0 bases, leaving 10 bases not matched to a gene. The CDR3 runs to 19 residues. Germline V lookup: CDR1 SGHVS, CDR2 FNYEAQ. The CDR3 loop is CASSLAGSSGRPSTDTQYF. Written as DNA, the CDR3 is TGTGCCAGCAGCTTAGCGGGGAGTAGCGGGAGACCGAGCACAGATACGCAGTATTTT.

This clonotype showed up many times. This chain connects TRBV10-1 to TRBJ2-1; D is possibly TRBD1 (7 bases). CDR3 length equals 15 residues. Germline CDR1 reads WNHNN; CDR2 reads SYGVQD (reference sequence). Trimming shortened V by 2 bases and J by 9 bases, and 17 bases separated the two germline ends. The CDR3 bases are TGCGCCAGCAGTGAGCAGGGGGGCCTCTCCGGTGAGCAGTTCTTC. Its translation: CASSEQGGLSGEQFF.

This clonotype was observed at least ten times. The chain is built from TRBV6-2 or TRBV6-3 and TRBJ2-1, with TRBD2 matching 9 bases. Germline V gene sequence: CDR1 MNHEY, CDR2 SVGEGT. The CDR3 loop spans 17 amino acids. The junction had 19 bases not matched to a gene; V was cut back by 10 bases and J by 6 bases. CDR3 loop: CATQTNLAGPLINEQFF. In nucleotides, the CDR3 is TGTGCCACGCAAACTAATCTAGCGGGACCACTCATCAATGAGCAGTTCTTC.